This T cell receptor beta chain was recovered during a study of T cells after yellow fever vaccination. Template-switching 5'RACE yielded the TCR cDNA; a universal primer site and UMIs were added in the process. TCRdb reanalysed the 5' RACE reads using MiXCR and keeps one entry per CDR3 protein. Of fewer than 350,000 distinct CDR3 sequences in the sample, 3.6% were seen once. Looked up from germline, CDR1 is SGHKS and CDR2 is YYEKEE (reference sequence). The CDR3 runs to 15 residues. The junction had 6 bases not matched to a gene; V was cut back by 2 bases and J by 4 bases. This clonotype has at least ten counts.

The chain combines TRBV5-5 with TRBJ2-3; 8 bases line up with TRBD1. Source: PBMCs, taken on the day of the yellow fever booster vaccination. This clonotype originated in a man between 18 and 29 years old who received the YFV17D yellow fever vaccine. CDR3 loop: CASSLSGGLADTQYF. In DNA, the CDR3 is TGTGCCAGCAGCTTATCAGGGGGCCTGGCAGATACGCAGTATTTT.